This T cell receptor beta chain emerged from a study of cytomegalovirus exposure and HLA in healthy donors. The table lists this clone with a few counts. As yet, its antigen is unknown. It was with 60 Vbeta and 13 Jbeta primers that the PCR ran. Generated by immunoSEQ multiplex PCR, the TCRdb table keeps only in-frame clones and is missing some. The data contain about 120,000 clones, about 11% of them singletons. CDR3 size: 14 residues. The V end lost 5 bases, the J end lost 7 bases, and 19 bases lay between the germline ends. Germline V CDR1 and CDR2: SGHRS, YFSETQ. Findings of the study overall: TCR beta chains numbering about 160 were designated cytomegalovirus-associated. Most TCR sequences showed up rarely, but some public TCRs showed up in many donors. Presence/absence analyses assumed roughly uniform sequencing depth across donors, which may not hold.

Specimen: PBMCs. The sequence was collected from a woman aged 18-29 years in good health and CMV-seropositive. The V call is TRBV5-1, the J call TRBJ2-7, with D perhaps TRBD2 (7 bases). The CDR3 protein is CASSWGGAGAEQYF. CDR3 DNA: TGCGCCAGCAGTTGGGGGGGCGCGGGCGCTGAGCAGTACTTC.